A selection of T cell receptor beta chains follows, all from one sample in a study of patients and donors after allogeneic stem cell transplantation. Via MiXCR, TCRdb re-called the RT-PCR reads, giving one row per CDR3 protein. The profile shows 45,000 to 65,000 distinct CDR3 sequences, 10% to 15% of them singletons. Sequencing input: blood, either unsorted or a sorted T cell fraction (not recorded which). The receptors stem from a human donor who was either an allogeneic HSCT recipient or a stem cell or donor lymphocyte infusion donor (not recorded which). It is not recorded whose cells these are; they may come from a transplant donor. Both conserved end residues are part of each CDR3.

len,v_gene,j_gene,CDR3aa
18,TRBV25-1,TRBJ1-5,CASRPNAGGVLPGQPQHF
14,TRBV7-2,TRBJ1-1,CASNQGTVGPEAFF
17,TRBV6-2/TRBV6-3,TRBJ2-1,CASSYSPGTSPSNEQFF
13,TRBV12-3/TRBV12-4,TRBJ2-7,CASSFRAPGGQYF
15,TRBV11-2,TRBJ2-3,CASSFSGSHTDTQYF
14,TRBV5-1,TRBJ2-5,CASSLEGSVETQYF
14,TRBV10-3,TRBJ2-7,CAISERPERGEQYF
14,TRBV27,TRBJ1-4,CASSPILLGEKLFF
14,TRBV7-8,TRBJ2-1,CASSSRTGKNEQFF
14,TRBV12-3/TRBV12-4,TRBJ2-7,CASSPEGDFLLQYF
12,TRBV10-3,TRBJ2-1,CAIRGFGNEQFF
16,TRBV7-9,TRBJ2-7,CASSPRGGQGFYEQYF
15,TRBV5-6,TRBJ1-1,CASSWGTVMNTEAFF
18,TRBV7-2,TRBJ2-3,CASSPLGTSGASTDTQYF
12,TRBV27,TRBJ2-7,CASSSQSYEQYF
14,TRBV7-8,TRBJ2-3,CASSLVENTDTQYF
15,TRBV18,TRBJ2-7,CASSPSKDSSYEQYF
13,TRBV5-1,TRBJ2-1,CASSFGQGNEQFF
15,TRBV18,TRBJ1-1,CASSPLPAPNTEAFF
17,TRBV7-9,TRBJ2-1,CASSLGEYRGQDNEQFF
15,TRBV6-6,TRBJ1-5,CASSYLTGENQPQHF
18,TRBV9,TRBJ2-3,CASSLDGRDRGRSDTQYF
17,TRBV27,TRBJ2-3,CASSLSLMTRSTDTQYF
18,TRBV7-9,TRBJ1-2,CASSLPGTDWITNYGYTF
16,TRBV20-1,TRBJ2-1,CSAGTTGTSGRNEQFF
14,TRBV9,TRBJ2-2,CASNVDFFTGELFF
16,TRBV15,TRBJ2-2,CATSRDPGTPIGELFF
15,TRBV25-1,TRBJ2-7,CASSEFFGDPREQYF
11,TRBV6-6,TRBJ2-7,CASTGGYEQYF
14,TRBV20-1,TRBJ1-6,CSACRAQAGSPLHF
15,TRBV19,TRBJ1-5,CASSWAGGSNQPQHF
15,TRBV27,TRBJ1-2,CASSFIGQGEHGYTF
18,TRBV7-6,TRBJ2-1,CASSLLQKSISSYNEQFF
16,TRBV12-3/TRBV12-4,TRBJ1-5,CASSLSPGQGSQPQHF
14,TRBV25-1,TRBJ2-7,CASSVRTGMDEQYF
14,TRBV12-3/TRBV12-4,TRBJ2-7,CASSLAGGDYEQYF
16,TRBV20-1,TRBJ2-3,CSARATGLATSDTQYF
15,TRBV5-8,TRBJ2-5,CASSLEAGVWETQYF
16,TRBV9,TRBJ1-6,CASSTSPGTGESPLHF
13,TRBV20-1,TRBJ1-4,CSASPAGSEKLFF
15,TRBV25-1,TRBJ2-1,CASSDEGAMGNEQFF
12,TRBV29-1,TRBJ2-7,CSVEEGVGEQYF
15,TRBV5-1,TRBJ2-7,CASSSTGTKYYEQYF
17,TRBV6-5,TRBJ1-3,CASSYSNRGFERNTIYF
14,TRBV24-1,TRBJ2-3,CATSGKALRDTQYF
14,TRBV29-1,TRBJ2-7,CSVEYLGIEYEQYF
16,TRBV7-6,TRBJ2-5,CASSFNVNPATETQYF
15,TRBV28,TRBJ1-6,CASSLLGTFNSPLHF
16,TRBV6-5,TRBJ2-1,CASSYGDGGADNEQFF
17,TRBV5-1,TRBJ2-5,CASSEKGLAVYQETQYF
14,TRBV29-1,TRBJ1-1,CSVARQALNTEAFF
15,TRBV6-1,TRBJ2-4,CASSNQAGGRDIQYF
15,TRBV5-1,TRBJ2-1,CASSLLGSPYNEQFF
16,TRBV5-1,TRBJ2-1,CASSRGATSSYNEQFF
15,TRBV7-8,TRBJ2-3,CASSPRQANTDTQYF
15,TRBV14,TRBJ2-3,CASSSTRTGTDTQYF
16,TRBV20-1,TRBJ2-7,CSARDRDRGHSYEQYF
16,TRBV27,TRBJ2-1,CASSKILARTGNEQFF
19,TRBV21-1,TRBJ2-1,CASGCQRLAGVPRDNEQFF